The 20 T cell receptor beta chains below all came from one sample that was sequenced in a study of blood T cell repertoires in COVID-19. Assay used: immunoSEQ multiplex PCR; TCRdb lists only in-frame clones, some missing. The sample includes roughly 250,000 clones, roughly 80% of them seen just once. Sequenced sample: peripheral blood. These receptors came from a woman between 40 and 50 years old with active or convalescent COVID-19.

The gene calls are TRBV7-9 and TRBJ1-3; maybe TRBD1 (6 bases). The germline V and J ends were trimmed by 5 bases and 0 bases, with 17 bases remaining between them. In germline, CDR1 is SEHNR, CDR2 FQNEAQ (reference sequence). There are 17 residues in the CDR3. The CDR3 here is CASSPPLEGVSGNTIYF. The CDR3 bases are TGTGCCAGCAGCCCACCCCTTGAGGGGGTCTCTGGAAACACCATATATTTT.

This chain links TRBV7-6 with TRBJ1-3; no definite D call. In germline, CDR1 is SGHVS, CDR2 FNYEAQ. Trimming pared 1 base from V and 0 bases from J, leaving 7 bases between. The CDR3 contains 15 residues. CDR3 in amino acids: CASSLGQTSGNTIYF. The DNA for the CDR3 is TGTGCCAGCAGCTTAGGACAAACCTCTGGAAACACCATATATTTT. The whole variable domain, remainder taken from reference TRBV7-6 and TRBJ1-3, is GAGVSQSPRYKVTKRGQDVALRCDPISGHVSLYWYRQALGQGPEFLTYFNYEAQQDKSGLPNDRFSAERPEGSISTLTIQRTEQRDSAMYRCASSLGQTSGNTIYFGEGSWLTVV.

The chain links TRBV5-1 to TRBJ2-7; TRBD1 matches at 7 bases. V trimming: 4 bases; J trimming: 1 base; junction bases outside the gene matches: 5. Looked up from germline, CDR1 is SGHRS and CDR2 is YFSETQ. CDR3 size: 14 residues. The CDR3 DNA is TGCGCCAGCAGCCCGCGACAGGGATCCTACGAGCAGTACGTC. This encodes CASSPRQGSYEQYV.

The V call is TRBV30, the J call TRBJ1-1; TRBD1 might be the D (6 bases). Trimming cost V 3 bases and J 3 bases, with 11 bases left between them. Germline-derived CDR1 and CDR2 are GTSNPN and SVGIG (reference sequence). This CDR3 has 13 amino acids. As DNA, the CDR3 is TGTGCCTGGAGCCCCACAGGGTACACTGAAGCTTTCTTT. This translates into CAWSPTGYTEAFF.

This CDR3 is CATTRVDTQYF. The CDR3 DNA follows: TGTGCCACCACCCGGGTAGATACGCAGTATTTT. The chain carries TRBV6-5 and TRBJ2-3, with D uncertain. Between the trimmed V and J ends, which lost 10 bases and 5 bases, there was a span of 10 bases. CDR1 and CDR2 from the germline V gene are MNHEY and SVGAGI. The CDR3 runs to 11 residues.

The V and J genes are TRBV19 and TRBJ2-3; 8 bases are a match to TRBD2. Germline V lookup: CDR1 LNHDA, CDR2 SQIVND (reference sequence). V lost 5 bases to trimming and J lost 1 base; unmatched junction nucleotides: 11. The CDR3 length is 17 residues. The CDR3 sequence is CASSFKRGPSGTDTQYF. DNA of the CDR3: TGTGCCAGTAGTTTCAAGCGGGGGCCCTCGGGCACAGATACGCAGTATTTT. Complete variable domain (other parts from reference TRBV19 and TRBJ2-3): DGGITQSPKYLFRKEGQNVTLSCEQNLNHDAMYWYRQDPGQGLRLIYYSQIVNDFQKGDIAEGYSVSREKKESFPLTVTSAQKNPTAFYLCASSFKRGPSGTDTQYFGPGTRLTVL.

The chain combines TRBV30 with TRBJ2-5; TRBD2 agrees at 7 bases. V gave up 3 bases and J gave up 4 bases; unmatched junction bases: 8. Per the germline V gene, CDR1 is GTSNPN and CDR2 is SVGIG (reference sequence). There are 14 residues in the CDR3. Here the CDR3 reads CAWSLTSSGETQYF. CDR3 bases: TGTGCCTGGAGCCTGACTAGCTCGGGAGAGACCCAGTACTTC.

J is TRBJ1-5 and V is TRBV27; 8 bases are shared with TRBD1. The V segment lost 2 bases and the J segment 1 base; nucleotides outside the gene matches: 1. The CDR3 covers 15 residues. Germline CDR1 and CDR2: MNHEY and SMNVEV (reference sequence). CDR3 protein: CASSLNRGSNQPQHF. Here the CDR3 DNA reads TGTGCCAGCAGTTTAAACAGGGGGAGCAATCAGCCCCAGCATTTT.

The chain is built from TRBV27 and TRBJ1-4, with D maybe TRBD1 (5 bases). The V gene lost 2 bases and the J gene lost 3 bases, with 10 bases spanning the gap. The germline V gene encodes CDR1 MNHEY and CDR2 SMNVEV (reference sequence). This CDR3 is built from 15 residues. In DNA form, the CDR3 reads TGTGCCAGCAGTTTAGCAGGACAAGCTAATGAAAAACTGTTTTTT. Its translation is CASSLAGQANEKLFF.

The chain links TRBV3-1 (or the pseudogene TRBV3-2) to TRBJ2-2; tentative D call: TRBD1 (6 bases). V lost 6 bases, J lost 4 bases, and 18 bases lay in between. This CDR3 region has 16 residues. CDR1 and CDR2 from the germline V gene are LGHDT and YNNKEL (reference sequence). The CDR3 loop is CASRLKAAGVTGELFF. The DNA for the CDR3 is TGTGCCAGCAGACTAAAGGCGGCAGGGGTCACCGGGGAGCTGTTTTTT.

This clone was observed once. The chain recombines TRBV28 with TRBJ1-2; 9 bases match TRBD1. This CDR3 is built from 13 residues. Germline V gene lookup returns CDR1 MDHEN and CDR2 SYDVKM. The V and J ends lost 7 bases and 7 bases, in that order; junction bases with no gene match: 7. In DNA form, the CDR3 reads TGTGCCAGCACAGGACAGGGGAGTTCTGGCTACACCTTC. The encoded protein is CASTGQGSSGYTF.

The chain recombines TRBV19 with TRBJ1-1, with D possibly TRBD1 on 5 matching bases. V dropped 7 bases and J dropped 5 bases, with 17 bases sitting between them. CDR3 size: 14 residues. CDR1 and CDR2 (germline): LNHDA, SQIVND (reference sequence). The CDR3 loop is CASTFRDSETEAFF. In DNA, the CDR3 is TGTGCCAGTACCTTTCGGGACTCGGAGACTGAAGCTTTCTTT.

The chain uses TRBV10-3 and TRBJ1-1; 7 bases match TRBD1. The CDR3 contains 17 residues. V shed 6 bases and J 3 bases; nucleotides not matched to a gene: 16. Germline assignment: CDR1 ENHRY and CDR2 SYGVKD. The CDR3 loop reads CAISTRQGLFIDTEAFF. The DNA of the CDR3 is TGTGCCATCAGCACCCGACAGGGACTGTTTATCGACACTGAAGCTTTCTTT.

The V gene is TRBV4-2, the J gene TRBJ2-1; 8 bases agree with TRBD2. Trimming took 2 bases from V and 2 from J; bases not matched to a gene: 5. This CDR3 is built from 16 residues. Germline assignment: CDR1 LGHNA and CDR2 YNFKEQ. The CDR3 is CASSQRLASTYNEQFF. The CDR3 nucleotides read TGTGCCAGCAGCCAACGACTAGCGTCAACCTACAATGAGCAGTTCTTC.

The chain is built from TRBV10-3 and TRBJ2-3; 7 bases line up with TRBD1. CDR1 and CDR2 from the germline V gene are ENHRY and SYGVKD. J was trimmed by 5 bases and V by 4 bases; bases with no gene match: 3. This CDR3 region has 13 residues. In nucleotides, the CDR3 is TGTGCCATCAGTGGTAGGGACAGAGATACGCAGTATTTT. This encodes CAISGRDRDTQYF.

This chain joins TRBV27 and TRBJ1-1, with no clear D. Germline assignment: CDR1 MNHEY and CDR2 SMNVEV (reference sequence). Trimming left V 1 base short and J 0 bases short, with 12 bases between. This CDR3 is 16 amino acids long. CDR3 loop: CASSLLPELMNTEAFF. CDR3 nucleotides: TGTGCCAGCAGTTTATTGCCGGAGCTTATGAACACTGAAGCTTTCTTT.

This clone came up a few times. CDR3 region: CASSFRLAGNLDDEQFF. In nucleotides, the CDR3 is TGTGCCAGCAGCTTTCGACTAGCGGGCAACTTAGACGATGAGCAGTTCTTC. The chain couples TRBV7-8 to TRBJ2-1; 10 bases map to TRBD2. The ends lost 3 bases at V and 8 bases at J; junction bases unmatched: 13. The CDR3 length is 17 residues. CDR1 is SGHVS and CDR2 is FQNEAQ in the germline V gene.

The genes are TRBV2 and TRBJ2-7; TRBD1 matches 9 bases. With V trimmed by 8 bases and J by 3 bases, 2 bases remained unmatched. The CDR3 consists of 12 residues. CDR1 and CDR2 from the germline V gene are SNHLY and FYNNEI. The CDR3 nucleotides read TGTGCCAGCCGGGACAGGGTCTACGAGCAGTACTTC. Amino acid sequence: CASRDRVYEQYF.

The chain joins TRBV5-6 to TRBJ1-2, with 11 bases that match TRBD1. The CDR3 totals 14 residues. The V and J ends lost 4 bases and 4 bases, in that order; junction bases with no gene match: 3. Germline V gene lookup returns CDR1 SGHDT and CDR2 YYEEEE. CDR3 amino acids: CASSGTGGGYGYTF. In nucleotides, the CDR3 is TGTGCCAGCAGCGGGACAGGGGGAGGCTATGGCTACACCTTC.

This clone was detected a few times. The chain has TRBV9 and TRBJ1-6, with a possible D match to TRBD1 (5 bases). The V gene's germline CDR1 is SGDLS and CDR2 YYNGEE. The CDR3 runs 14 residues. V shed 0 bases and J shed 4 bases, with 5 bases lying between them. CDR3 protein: CASSVGQYNSPLHF. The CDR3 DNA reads TGTGCCAGCAGCGTAGGACAGTATAATTCACCCCTCCACTTT.